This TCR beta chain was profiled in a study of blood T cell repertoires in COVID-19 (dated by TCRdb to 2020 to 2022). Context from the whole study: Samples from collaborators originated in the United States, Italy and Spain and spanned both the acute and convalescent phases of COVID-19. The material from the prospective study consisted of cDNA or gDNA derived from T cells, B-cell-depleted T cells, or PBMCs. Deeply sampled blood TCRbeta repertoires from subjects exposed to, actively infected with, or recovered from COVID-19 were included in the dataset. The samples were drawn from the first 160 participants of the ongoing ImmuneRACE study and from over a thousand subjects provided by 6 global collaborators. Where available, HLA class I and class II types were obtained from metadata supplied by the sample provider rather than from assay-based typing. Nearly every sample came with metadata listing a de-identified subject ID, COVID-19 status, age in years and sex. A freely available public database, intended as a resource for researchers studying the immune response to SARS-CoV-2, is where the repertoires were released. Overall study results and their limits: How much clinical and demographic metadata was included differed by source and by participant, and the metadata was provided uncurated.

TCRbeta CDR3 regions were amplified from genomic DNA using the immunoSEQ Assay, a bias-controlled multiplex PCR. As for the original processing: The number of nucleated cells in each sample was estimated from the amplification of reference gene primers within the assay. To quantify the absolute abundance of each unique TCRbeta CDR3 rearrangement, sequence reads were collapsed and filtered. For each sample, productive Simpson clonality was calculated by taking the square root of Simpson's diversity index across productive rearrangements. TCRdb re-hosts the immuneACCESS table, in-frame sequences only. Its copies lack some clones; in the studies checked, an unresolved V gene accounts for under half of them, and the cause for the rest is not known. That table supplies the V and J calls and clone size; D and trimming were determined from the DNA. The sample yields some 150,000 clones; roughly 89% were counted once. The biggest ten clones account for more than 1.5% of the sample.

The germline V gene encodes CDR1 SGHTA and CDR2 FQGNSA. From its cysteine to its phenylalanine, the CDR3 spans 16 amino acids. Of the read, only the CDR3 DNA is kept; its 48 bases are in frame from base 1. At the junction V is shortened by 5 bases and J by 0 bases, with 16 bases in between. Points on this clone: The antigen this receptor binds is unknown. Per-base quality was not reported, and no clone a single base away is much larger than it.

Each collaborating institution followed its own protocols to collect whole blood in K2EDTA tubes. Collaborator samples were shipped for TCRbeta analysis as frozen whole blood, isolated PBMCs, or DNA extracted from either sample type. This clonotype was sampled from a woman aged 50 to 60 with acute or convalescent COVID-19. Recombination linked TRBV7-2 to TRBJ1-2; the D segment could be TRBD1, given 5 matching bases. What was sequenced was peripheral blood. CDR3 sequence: CASSQQGPKANYGYTF. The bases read TGTGCCAGCAGCCAGCAGGGCCCCAAAGCTAACTATGGCTACACCTTC.